This T cell receptor beta chain appears in the sequencing data of a study of beta chain features in type 1 diabetes. Study-wide findings and caveats: Type 1 diabetes patients had TCRB CDR3s that were shorter (moderately but significantly so) in all four CD4+ subsets.

The V and J ends lost 5 bases and 2 bases, in that order; junction bases with no gene match: 7. CDR1 is MNHNS, CDR2 SASEGT, per germline. This CDR3 contains 15 residues. Every isolated RNA sample was fully reverse transcribed, so sequencing captured expressed TCRB transcripts. Profiling relied on immunoSEQ multiplex PCR, and the TCRdb table lists in-frame clones only, not all of them. The data contain hundreds of thousands of clones, around 9.9% of them singletons. This clone came up a few times. Its matching antigen is unknown. The sample consisted of naive CD4+ T cells from blood. The clonotype originates from a man in his thirties or forties with type 1 diabetes. The chain carries TRBV6-1 and TRBJ2-3, with 7 bases matching TRBD1. The CDR3 reads CASSSRDRYTDTQYF. In DNA form, the CDR3 reads TGTGCCAGCAGTTCCCGGGACAGATACACAGATACGCAGTATTTT.